Following are 16 T cell receptor beta chains from one sample sequenced in a study of a mutant IDH1 vaccine in newly diagnosed glioma. Clones were read by immunoSEQ multiplex PCR, and TCRdb kept only the in-frame ones, dropping some. The sample lists tens of thousands of clones, roughly 80% occurring once. The sample's time point: baseline, week 1 (first vaccination visit). Treatment described: pre-vaccination baseline after standard-of-care therapy. The sequenced sample was PBMCs, obtained from a glioma patient treated with radiotherapy, temozolomide or both. These receptor sequences come from a woman in her 40s with glioma.

The chain uses TRBV4-1 and TRBJ2-5, with 11 bases lining up with TRBD2. The CDR3 sequence is 17 residues long. Germline CDR1 and CDR2: MGHRA and YSYEKL. J lost 7 bases, V lost 7 bases, and 17 bases had no gene match. The CDR3 DNA sequence: TGCGCCAGCAAAAAAGGGGTCGGTAGCGGGGGGGCCGGGACCCAGTACTTC. It specifies CASKKGVGSGGAGTQYF.

The chain carries TRBV29-1 and TRBJ1-3, with 10 bases identical to TRBD1. The CDR3 is 16 amino acids. V was pared by 7 bases and J by 0 bases, with 9 bases of the junction left unmatched. Germline lookup yields CDR1 SQVTM and CDR2 ANQGSEA. The chain's CDR3 is CSAGTGVRNSGNTIYF. The CDR3 bases are TGCAGCGCAGGGACAGGGGTTAGAAACTCTGGAAACACCATATATTTT.

The chain uses TRBV30 and TRBJ2-3; D possibly corresponds to TRBD1 (7 bases). From germline, CDR1 is GTSNPN and CDR2 SVGIG (reference sequence). V lost 0 bases and J 6 bases, leaving 19 bases between the germline ends. This CDR3 spans 16 amino acids. The CDR3 sequence is CAWSVRRGPGKDTQYF. The CDR3 DNA sequence: TGTGCCTGGAGTGTACGGAGGGGGCCAGGCAAGGATACGCAGTATTTT.

This clone has just a few counts. The V call is TRBV19, the J call TRBJ1-1; D gene ambiguous. In germline, CDR1 is LNHDA, CDR2 SQIVND (reference sequence). The germline V and J ends were trimmed by 6 bases and 3 bases, with 11 bases remaining between them. The CDR3 length is 13 residues. CDR3 loop: CASRVGWDTEAFF. The CDR3 DNA is TGTGCCAGTAGGGTCGGGTGGGACACTGAAGCTTTCTTT. The full variable domain, completed using reference TRBV19 and TRBJ1-1, is DGGITQSPKYLFRKEGQNVTLSCEQNLNHDAMYWYRQDPGQGLRLIYYSQIVNDFQKGDIAEGYSVSREKKESFPLTVTSAQKNPTAFYLCASRVGWDTEAFFGQGTRLTVV.

The rearrangement links TRBV10-3 to TRBJ2-1; the match to TRBD2 covers 12 bases. This CDR3 region has 16 residues. Germline values: CDR1 ENHRY, CDR2 SYGVKD. The V segment lost 6 bases and the J segment 7 bases; nucleotides outside the gene matches: 10. The CDR3 sequence: CAISLGASGGVNEQFF. The CDR3 DNA reads as TGTGCCATCAGCCTCGGGGCTAGCGGGGGGGTGAATGAGCAGTTCTTC.

This rearrangement joins TRBV2 to TRBJ1-2, with D unresolved. The ends were cut back, 1 base at V and 0 bases at J, with 6 bases in the middle. CDR1 is SNHLY and CDR2 is FYNNEI in the germline V gene. This CDR3 is 14 amino acids long. CDR3 residues: CASSEEIANYGYTF. CDR3 coding DNA: TGTGCCAGCAGTGAAGAGATAGCTAACTATGGCTACACCTTC.

The chain couples TRBV5-1 to TRBJ1-6, with TRBD1 matching over 12 bases. The V and J ends lost 4 bases and 3 bases, in that order; junction bases with no gene match: 5. Per germline, CDR1 SGHRS and CDR2 YFSETQ. The CDR3 has 17 amino acids. The CDR3, as DNA: TGCGCCAGCAGCCGGGGACAGGGGGCTTACTATAATTCACCCCTCCACTTT. It encodes CASSRGQGAYYNSPLHF. Complete variable domain (other parts from reference TRBV5-1 and TRBJ1-6): KAGVTQTPRYLIKTRGQQVTLSCSPISGHRSVSWYQQTPGQGLQFLFEYFSETQRNKGNFPGRFSGRQFSNSRSEMNVSTLELGDSALYLCASSRGQGAYYNSPLHFGNGTRLTVT.

This chain uses TRBV30 with TRBJ1-2; 12 nucleotides match TRBD1. The CDR3 extends over 16 amino acids. Germline CDR1 reads GTSNPN; CDR2 reads SVGIG (reference sequence). The junction had 8 bases not matched to a gene; V was cut back by 2 bases and J by 4 bases. CDR3 sequence reads: CAWSSRGQGASYGYTF. The CDR3 DNA follows: TGTGCCTGGAGTTCTCGGGGACAGGGGGCTTCCTATGGCTACACCTTC.

The chain recombines TRBV10-2 with TRBJ2-2; TRBD2 aligns across 12 bases. The CDR3 sequence is 15 residues long. The J segment lost 5 bases and the V segment lost 3 bases, leaving 1 base of the junction unmatched. Germline CDR1 WSHSY, CDR2 SAAADI. CDR3 region: CASSDGLAGTGELFF. As DNA, the CDR3 is TGCGCCAGCAGTGACGGACTAGCGGGGACCGGGGAGCTGTTTTTT.

The chain links TRBV19 to TRBJ1-1; perhaps TRBD1 as D (5 bases). This CDR3 has 13 amino acids. Germline CDR1 is LNHDA and CDR2 is SQIVND (reference sequence). V was clipped by 6 bases and J by 0 bases, with 8 bases between them. CDR3 sequence (DNA): TGTGCCAGTAGCCCGACAGTGAACACTGAAGCTTTCTTT. It specifies CASSPTVNTEAFF.

On this clone: One end of the junction varies from germline; a read error may be responsible. V gene TRBV2 combines with J gene TRBJ1-2; weak D call: TRBD1 (6 bases). Germline V gene data show CDR1 as SNHLY and CDR2 as FYNNEI. This CDR3 region has 12 residues. Written as DNA, the CDR3 is TGCAGGGGCCGTGGCGGGAACTATGGCTACACCTTC. Its translation is CRGRGGNYGYTF. Looking up the rest from reference TRBV2 and TRBJ1-2 gives the full variable domain: EPEVTQTPSHQVTQMGQEVILRCVPISNHLYFYWYRQILGQKVEFLVSFYNNEISEKSEIFDDQFSVERPDGSNFTLKIRSTKLEDSAMYFCRGRGGNYGYTFGSGTRLTVV.

This rearrangement joins TRBV13 to TRBJ1-1; D ambiguous. In germline, CDR1 is PRHDT, CDR2 FYEKMQ (reference sequence). V was trimmed by 2 bases and J by 2 bases, leaving 9 bases between them. The CDR3 totals 14 residues. The CDR3 sequence is CASSLQAINTEAFF. The DNA of the CDR3 is TGTGCCAGCAGCTTACAGGCCATTAACACTGAAGCTTTCTTT.

This clone occurred once. The J gene is TRBJ2-2, the V gene TRBV10-3, with 8 nucleotides matching TRBD1. The ends lost 8 bases at V and 2 bases at J; junction bases unmatched: 19. The CDR3 sequence is 19 residues long. The germline gives CDR1 ENHRY, CDR2 SYGVKD. The CDR3 region has the DNA TGTGCCATCGGTACCCCCCTAAAACACAGGGGGTCCAACACCGGGGAGCTGTTTTTT. This encodes CAIGTPLKHRGSNTGELFF.

The CDR3 region has the DNA TGCGCCAGCAGTGCGTCCACAGATACGCAGTATTTT. Translated: CASSASTDTQYF. The chain employs TRBV10-1 and TRBJ2-3; D not certain. Germline V gene data show CDR1 as WNHNN and CDR2 as SYGVQD (reference sequence). V gave up 4 bases and J gave up 2 bases, with 4 bases separating them. The CDR3 totals 12 residues.

This clone was seen more than once but under ten times. The rearrangement links TRBV4-1 to TRBJ1-4; no clear D gene. CDR1 is MGHRA and CDR2 is YSYEKL in the germline V gene. CDR3 length equals 12 residues. V lost 2 bases, J lost 6 bases, and 4 bases lay in between. The CDR3 region is CASSQPYEKLFF. As DNA, the CDR3 is TGCGCCAGCAGCCAACCTTATGAAAAACTGTTTTTT.

In its sample, this clone was seen a few times. The chain joins TRBV7-8 to TRBJ1-1; no firm D call. Germline values: CDR1 SGHVS, CDR2 FQNEAQ. CDR3 length: 12 residues. Between the trimmed V and J ends, which lost 3 bases and 11 bases, there was a span of 13 bases. The CDR3 DNA reads as TGTGCCAGCAGCTTGCGGGAATCGTCTGCTTTCTTT. Residues: CASSLRESSAFF.